This T cell receptor beta chain emerged from a study of long-term antiretroviral therapy in people with HIV. CDR1 is SGHNT, CDR2 YENEEA, per germline. The CDR3 loop spans 15 amino acids. The germline V and J ends were trimmed by 2 bases and 1 base, with 11 bases remaining between them. With survey level as its setting, the immunoSEQ assay was v3.0. The assay was immunoSEQ multiplex PCR, and TCRdb's table has in-frame clones only and misses some. The table shows tens of thousands of clones, with over 85% occurring only once. With respect to this clone: Its antigen remains unknown.

The study's findings and limits: Once patients were on ART, diversity went higher but still fell short of transplant donor controls.

The material sequenced was unsorted PBMCs, taken 7.6 years after starting antiretroviral therapy. The sequence derives from a woman in her thirties or forties with HIV. This chain connects TRBV11-3 to TRBJ1-2; D is unresolved. CDR3 coding DNA: TGTGCCAGCAGCTTATGGGGTCCGATTAACTATGGCTACACCTTC. This encodes CASSLWGPINYGYTF.